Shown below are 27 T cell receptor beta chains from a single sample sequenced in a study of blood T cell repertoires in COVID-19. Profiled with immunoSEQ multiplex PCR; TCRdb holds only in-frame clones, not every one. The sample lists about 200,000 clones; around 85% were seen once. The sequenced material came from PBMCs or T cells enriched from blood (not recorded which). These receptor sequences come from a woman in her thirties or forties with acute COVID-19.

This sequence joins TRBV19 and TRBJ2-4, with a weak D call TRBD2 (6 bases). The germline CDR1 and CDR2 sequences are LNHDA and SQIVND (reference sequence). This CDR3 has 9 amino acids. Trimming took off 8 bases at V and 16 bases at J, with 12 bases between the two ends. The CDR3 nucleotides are TGTGCCAGTGGGACTTCCAACTACTTC. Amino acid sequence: CASGTSNYF.

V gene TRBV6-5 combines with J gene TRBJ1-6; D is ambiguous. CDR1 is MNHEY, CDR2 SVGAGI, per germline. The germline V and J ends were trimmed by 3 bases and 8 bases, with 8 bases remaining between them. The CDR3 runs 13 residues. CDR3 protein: CASSYGSYSPLHF. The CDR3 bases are TGTGCCAGCAGTTATGGCAGTTATTCACCCCTCCACTTT.

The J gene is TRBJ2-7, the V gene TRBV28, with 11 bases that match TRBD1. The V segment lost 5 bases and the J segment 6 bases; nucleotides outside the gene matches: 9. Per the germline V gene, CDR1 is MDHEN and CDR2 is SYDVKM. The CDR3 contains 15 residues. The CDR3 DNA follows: TGTGCCAGCAGTCCATCGGACAGGGGGCCTCTCGAGCAGTACTTC. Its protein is CASSPSDRGPLEQYF.

Here the CDR3 DNA reads TGTGCCAGTCCATCCCACCGGGACAGGGATTTCTCTGGGGCCAACGTCCTGACTTTC. Amino acids: CASPSHRDRDFSGANVLTF. This sequence joins TRBV21-1 and TRBJ2-6; the D call in the table, TRBD1, was not verified against the DNA. TRBV21-1 is marked as a pseudogene. CDR3 length equals 19 residues.

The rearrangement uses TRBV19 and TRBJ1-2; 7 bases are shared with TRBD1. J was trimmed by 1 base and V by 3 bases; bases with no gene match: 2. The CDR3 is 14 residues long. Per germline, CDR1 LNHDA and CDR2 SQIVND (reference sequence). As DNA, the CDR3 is TGTGCCAGTAGTATGGGACAGCATAACTATGGCTACACCTTC. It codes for CASSMGQHNYGYTF.

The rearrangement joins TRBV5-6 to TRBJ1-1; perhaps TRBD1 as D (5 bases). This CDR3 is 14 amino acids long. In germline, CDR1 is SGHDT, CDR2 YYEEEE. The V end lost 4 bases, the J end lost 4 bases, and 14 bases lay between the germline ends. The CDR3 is CASSLLREGTEAFF. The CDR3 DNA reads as TGTGCCAGCAGCCTCCTCAGGGAAGGCACTGAAGCTTTCTTT.

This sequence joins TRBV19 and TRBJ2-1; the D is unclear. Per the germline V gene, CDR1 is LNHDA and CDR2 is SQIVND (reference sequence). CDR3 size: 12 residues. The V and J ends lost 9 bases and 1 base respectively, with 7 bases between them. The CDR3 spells CASSRSYNEQFF. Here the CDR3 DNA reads TGTGCCAGCTCTCGGTCCTACAATGAGCAGTTCTTC.

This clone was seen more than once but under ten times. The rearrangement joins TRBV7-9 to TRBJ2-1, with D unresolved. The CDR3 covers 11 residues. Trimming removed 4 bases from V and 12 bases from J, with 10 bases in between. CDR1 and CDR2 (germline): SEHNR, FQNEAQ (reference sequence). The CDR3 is CASSSLSGQFF. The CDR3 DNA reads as TGTGCCAGCAGCTCCTTGTCCGGGCAGTTCTTC.

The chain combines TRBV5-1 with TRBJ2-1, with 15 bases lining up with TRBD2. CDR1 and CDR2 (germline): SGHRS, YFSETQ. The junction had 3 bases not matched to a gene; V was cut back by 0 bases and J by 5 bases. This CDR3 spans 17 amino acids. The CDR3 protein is CASSLGGLAGGHNEQFF. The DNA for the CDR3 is TGCGCCAGCAGCTTGGGGGGACTAGCGGGAGGACACAATGAGCAGTTCTTC.

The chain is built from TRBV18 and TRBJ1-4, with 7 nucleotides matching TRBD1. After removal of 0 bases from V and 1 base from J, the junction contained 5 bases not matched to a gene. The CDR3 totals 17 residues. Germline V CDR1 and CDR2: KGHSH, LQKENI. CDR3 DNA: TGTGCCAGCTCACCACCGATTCAGGGGGGAACTAATGAAAAACTGTTTTTT. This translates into CASSPPIQGGTNEKLFF.

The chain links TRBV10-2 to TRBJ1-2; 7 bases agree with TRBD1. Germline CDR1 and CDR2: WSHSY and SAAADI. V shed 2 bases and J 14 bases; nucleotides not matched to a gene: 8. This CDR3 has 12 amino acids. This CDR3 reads CASSEQRQGQTF. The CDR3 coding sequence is TGCGCCAGCAGTGAGCAAAGACAGGGTCAAACCTTC.

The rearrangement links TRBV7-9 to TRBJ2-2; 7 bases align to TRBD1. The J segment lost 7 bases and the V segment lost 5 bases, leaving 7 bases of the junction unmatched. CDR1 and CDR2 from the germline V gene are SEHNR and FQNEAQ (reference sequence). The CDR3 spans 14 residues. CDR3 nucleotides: TGTGCCAGCAGCCCCAGACAGGGAAGCGGGGAGCTGTTTTTT. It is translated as CASSPRQGSGELFF. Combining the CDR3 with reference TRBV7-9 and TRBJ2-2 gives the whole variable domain DTGVSQNPRHKITKRGQNVTFRCDPISEHNRLYWYRQTLGQGPEFLTYFQNEAQLEKSRLLSDRFSAERPKGSFSTLEIQRTEQGDSAMYLCASSPRQGSGELFFGEGSRLTVL.

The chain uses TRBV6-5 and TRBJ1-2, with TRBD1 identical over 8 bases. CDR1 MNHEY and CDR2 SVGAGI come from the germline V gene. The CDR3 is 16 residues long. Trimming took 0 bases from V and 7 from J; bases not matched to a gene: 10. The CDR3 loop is CASSYSSGRGRGGYTF. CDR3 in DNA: TGTGCCAGCAGTTACTCGTCGGGCAGGGGGCGCGGTGGCTACACCTTC.

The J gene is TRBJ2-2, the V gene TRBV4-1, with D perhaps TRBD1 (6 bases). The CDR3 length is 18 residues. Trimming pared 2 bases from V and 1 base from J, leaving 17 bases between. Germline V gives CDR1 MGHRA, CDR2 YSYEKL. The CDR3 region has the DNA TGCGCCAGCAGCCAATTCCAGGGGCTGTTGGGGAACACCGGGGAGCTGTTTTTT. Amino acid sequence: CASSQFQGLLGNTGELFF.

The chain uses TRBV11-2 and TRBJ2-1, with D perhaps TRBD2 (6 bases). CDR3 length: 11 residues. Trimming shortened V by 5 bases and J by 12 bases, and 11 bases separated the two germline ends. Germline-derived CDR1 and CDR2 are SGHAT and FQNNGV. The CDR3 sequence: CASSPWEVQFF. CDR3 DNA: TGTGCCAGCAGCCCCTGGGAGGTGCAGTTCTTC.

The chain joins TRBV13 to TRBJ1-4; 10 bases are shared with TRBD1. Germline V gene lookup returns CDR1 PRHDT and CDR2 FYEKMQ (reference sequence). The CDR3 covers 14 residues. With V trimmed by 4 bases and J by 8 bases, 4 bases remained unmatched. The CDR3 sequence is CASSSDRGAEKLFF. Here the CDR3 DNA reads TGTGCCAGCAGCTCGGACAGGGGGGCCGAAAAACTGTTTTTT.

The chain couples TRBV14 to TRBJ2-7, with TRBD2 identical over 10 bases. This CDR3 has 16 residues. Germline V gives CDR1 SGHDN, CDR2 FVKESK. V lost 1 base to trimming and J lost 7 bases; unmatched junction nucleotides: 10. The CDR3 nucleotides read TGTGCCAGCAGCCAAGTGGGAGCGGGAGGGATGGGGGAGCAGTACTTC. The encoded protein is CASSQVGAGGMGEQYF. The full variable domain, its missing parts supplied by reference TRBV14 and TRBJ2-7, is EAGVTQFPSHSVIEKGQTVTLRCDPISGHDNLYWYRRVMGKEIKFLLHFVKESKQDESGMPNNRFLAERTGGTYSTLKVQPAELEDSGVYFCASSQVGAGGMGEQYFGPGTRLTVT.

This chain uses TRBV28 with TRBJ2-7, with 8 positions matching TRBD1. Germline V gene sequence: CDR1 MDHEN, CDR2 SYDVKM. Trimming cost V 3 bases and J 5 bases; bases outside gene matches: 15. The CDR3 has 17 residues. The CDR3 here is CASSLKGGFQGANEQYF. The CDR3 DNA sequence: TGTGCCAGCAGTTTGAAGGGCGGGTTCCAGGGGGCCAACGAGCAGTACTTC.

DNA for the CDR3: TGCGCCAGCAGGATCGGACAGAAAGCTTTCTTT. Translation gives CASRIGQKAFF. The rearrangement joins TRBV5-1 to TRBJ1-1; D perhaps matches TRBD1 (6 bases). From germline, CDR1 is SGHRS and CDR2 YFSETQ. The CDR3 totals 11 residues. With 5 bases removed from V and 9 bases from J, the gap between germline ends came to 11 bases.

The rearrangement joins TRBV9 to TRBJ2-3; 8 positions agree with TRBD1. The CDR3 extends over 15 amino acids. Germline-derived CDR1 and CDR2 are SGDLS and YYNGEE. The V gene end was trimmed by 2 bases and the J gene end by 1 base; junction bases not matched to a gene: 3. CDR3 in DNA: TGTGCCAGCAGCGTCAGGGGGCGCGGCACAGATACGCAGTATTTT. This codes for CASSVRGRGTDTQYF. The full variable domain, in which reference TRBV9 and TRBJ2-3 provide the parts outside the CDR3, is DSGVTQTPKHLITATGQRVTLRCSPRSGDLSVYWYQQSLDQGLQFLIQYYNGEERAKGNILERFSAQQFPDLHSELNLSSLELGDSALYFCASSVRGRGTDTQYFGPGTRLTVL.

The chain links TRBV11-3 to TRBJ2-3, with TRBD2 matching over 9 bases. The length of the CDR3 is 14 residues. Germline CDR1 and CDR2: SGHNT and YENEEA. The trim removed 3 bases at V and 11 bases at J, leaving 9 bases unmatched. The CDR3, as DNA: TGTGCCAGCAGCTTGGCGGGAGGGCCCTCAAAGCAGTATTTT. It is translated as CASSLAGGPSKQYF.

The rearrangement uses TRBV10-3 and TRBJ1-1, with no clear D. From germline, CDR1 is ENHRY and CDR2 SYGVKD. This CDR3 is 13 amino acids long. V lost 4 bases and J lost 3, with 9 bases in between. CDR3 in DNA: TGTGCCATCAGTGCGGGGTCCCACACTGAAGCTTTCTTT. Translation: CAISAGSHTEAFF.

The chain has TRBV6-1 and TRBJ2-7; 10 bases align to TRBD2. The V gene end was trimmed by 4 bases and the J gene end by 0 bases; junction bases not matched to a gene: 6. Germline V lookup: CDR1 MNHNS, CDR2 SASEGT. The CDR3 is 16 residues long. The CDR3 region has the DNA TGTGCCAGCAGTGCTAGCGGGGGTACTAGCTCCTACGAGCAGTACTTC. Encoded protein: CASSASGGTSSYEQYF.

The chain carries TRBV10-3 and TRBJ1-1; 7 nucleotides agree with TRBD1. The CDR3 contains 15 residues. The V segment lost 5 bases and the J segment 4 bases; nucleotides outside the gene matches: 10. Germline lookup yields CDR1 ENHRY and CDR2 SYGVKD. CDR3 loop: CAISPTTGSGTEAFF. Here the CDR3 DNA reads TGTGCCATCAGTCCCACGACAGGGAGCGGCACTGAAGCTTTCTTT.

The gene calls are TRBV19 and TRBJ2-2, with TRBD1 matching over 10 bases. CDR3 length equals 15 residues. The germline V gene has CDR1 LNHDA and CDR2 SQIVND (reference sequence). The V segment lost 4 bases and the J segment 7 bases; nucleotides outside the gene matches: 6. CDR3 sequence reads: CASSRQGAPNGELFF. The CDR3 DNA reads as TGTGCCAGTAGTAGACAGGGGGCGCCTAACGGGGAGCTGTTTTTT. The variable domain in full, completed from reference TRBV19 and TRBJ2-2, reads DGGITQSPKYLFRKEGQNVTLSCEQNLNHDAMYWYRQDPGQGLRLIYYSQIVNDFQKGDIAEGYSVSREKKESFPLTVTSAQKNPTAFYLCASSRQGAPNGELFFGEGSRLTVL.

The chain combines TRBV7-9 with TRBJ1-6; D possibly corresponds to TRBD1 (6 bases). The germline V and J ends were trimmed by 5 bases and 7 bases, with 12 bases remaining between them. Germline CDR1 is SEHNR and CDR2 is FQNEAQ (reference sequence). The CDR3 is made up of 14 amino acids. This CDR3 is CASSEQGRNSPLHF. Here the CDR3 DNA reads TGTGCCAGCAGCGAACAGGGTCGGAATTCACCCCTCCACTTT. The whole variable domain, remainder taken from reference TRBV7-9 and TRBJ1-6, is DTGVSQNPRHKITKRGQNVTFRCDPISEHNRLYWYRQTLGQGPEFLTYFQNEAQLEKSRLLSDRFSAERPKGSFSTLEIQRTEQGDSAMYLCASSEQGRNSPLHFGNGTRLTVT.

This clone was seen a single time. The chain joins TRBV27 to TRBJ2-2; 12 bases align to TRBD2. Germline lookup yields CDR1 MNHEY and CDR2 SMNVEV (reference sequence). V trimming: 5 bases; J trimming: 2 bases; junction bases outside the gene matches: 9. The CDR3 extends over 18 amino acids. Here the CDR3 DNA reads TGTGCCAGCAGTAAGCTCGGGACTAGCGGGCCTAACACCGGGGAGCTGTTTTTT. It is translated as CASSKLGTSGPNTGELFF.